This T cell receptor (beta chain) was obtained from a study of Ad26.COV2.S vaccination and SARS-CoV-2 variants. Turning to the study itself: Ad26.COV2.S was injected intramuscularly once or twice, 56 days apart.

Treatment noted: around 19 received Ad26.COV2.S at low or high dose, single or two shots; 5 received placebo; per-sample allocation not given. Samples analyzed were those drawn on day 63 after the first vaccine or placebo injection. An adult aged 18-55 years in Boston served as the donor. With respect to this clone: As yet, its antigen is unknown.

Generated by immunoSEQ multiplex PCR, the TCRdb table keeps only in-frame clones and is missing some. The sample has almost 400,000 clones, approximately 90% seen once. Broader study findings: Reported findings describe substantial breadth in spike-specific CD8+ and CD4+ T cell responses following vaccination.

The receptor comes from a person between 18 and 65 years old who received the Ad26.COV2.S COVID-19 vaccine or a placebo. The sequences come from peripheral blood, collected in a trial of Ad26.COV2.S vaccine versus placebo.

The CDR3 is CASSLRLSSYEQYF. The CDR3 bases are TGCGCCAGCAGCTTGAGACTGAGCTCTTACGAGCAGTACTTC. The chain joins TRBV5-1 to TRBJ2-7; D is uncertain. With 1 base removed from V and 4 bases from J, the gap between germline ends came to 12 bases. The CDR3 extends over 14 amino acids. CDR1 is SGHRS, CDR2 YFSETQ, per germline.